Sequencing of this T cell receptor beta chain was carried out in a study of monozygotic twins with inflammatory bowel disease (dated by TCRdb to the late 2010s). About the investigation overall: The complete study included approximately 28 monozygotic twin pairs: 19 IBD-discordant Danish pairs and nine German pairs, of which four were IBD-concordant and five were IBD-discordant. The search for disease-associated traits relied mainly on comparing, within discordant pairs, IBD patients with their genetically identical healthy co-twins. Each individual had, on average, about 151 000 unique TCRalpha sequences and 181 000 unique TCRbeta sequences available for analysis. Broader findings and caveats from the paper: The results gave no support for a single strong signal or clonotype linked to IBD. Distinction between different T cell subtypes could not be achieved in the analysis. Differing immunosuppressive treatments among patients may have added background noise and inter-individual variability to the repertoires. A decrease in TCRbeta repertoire diversity, as measured by inverse Simpson index, was observed in IBD patients compared with their healthy co-twins. Repertoire similarity did not differ between concordant and discordant twins, possibly due to limited statistical power. Compared with healthy twins, IBD patients shared fewer clonotypes with other individuals, and the difference was most pronounced in patients with signs of disease activity.

From each donor, a roughly 2.5 ml peripheral blood sample was collected into PAXgene tubes and stored at -80 degrees C. Without T cell sorting, total RNA was isolated from whole blood using the PAXgene blood miRNA kit on an automated QIAcube. Deep TCRalpha and TCRbeta repertoire profiling with unique molecular barcoding was performed on peripheral blood of monozygotic twin pairs concordant or discordant for inflammatory bowel disease. Smoking habits were recorded for all twin pairs, with individuals classified as current, former or never smokers. As concerns this clonotype: No antigen is known for it.

The library came from 5' RACE. Each TCR library was prepared from around 3,400 ng of total RNA. For each sample, cDNA was synthesized in eight separate reactions using SMARTScribe reverse transcriptase. During cDNA synthesis, template switching was used to introduce unique molecular identifiers that contained a 6-nucleotide sample barcode. Amplification of TCRalpha and TCRbeta cDNA involved two nested PCRs of about 15 and 9 cycles, and each PCR was followed by bead purification. Before amplification, the cDNA was treated with uracil DNA-glycosylase and purified using the QIAquick PCR purification kit. The second PCR was the step at which Illumina TruSeq-compatible adapters and sample-specific barcodes were added. Library quality and concentration were checked on TapeStation and Qubit, and libraries were pooled at about 5 ng each. Pooled libraries were sequenced on an Illumina HiSeq2500 single-index Rapid Run with 2 x 100 bp reads and custom sequencing primers. The study's own analysis went as follows. MiGEC version 1.2.6 was used for UMI-based consensus assembly to correct PCR and sequencing errors. MiXCR version 2.1.1 was used for V(D)J alignment, clonotype assembly and CDR3 extraction. Gene usage, clonotype sharing and MAIT/NKT TCR abundance were normalised by analysing the top 1000, 10 000 and 20 000 clonotypes per sample. After downsampling to 27 000 UMIs, diversity was calculated as the inverse Simpson index using the vegan R package. Statistical testing used paired Mann-Whitney U tests on the discordant twin pairs and applied Benjamini-Hochberg correction for multiple testing. TCRdb reprocessed the reads, so every CDR3 protein sequence counts as one entry and DNA is not shown. TCRdb's processing, not the authors', yielded these V and J calls. This specimen's table enumerates 350,000 to 500,000 distinct CDR3 sequences. In total, the top ten clones hold 2% to 2.5% of the sample.

The CDR3 measures 16 amino acids from cysteine to phenylalanine. No nucleotide data were recorded. CDR1 and CDR2 (SGDLS, YYNGEE) derive from the germline V gene. Rearrangement joined TRBV9 to TRBJ2-1; the D gene TCRdb calls, TRBD2, cannot be checked with no DNA. The sequence was collected from a human donor with ulcerative colitis or Crohn's disease, or a healthy co-twin of an affected twin (not recorded which). The sample consisted of blood. The CDR3 region: CASSVGGGGAYNEQFF.